A single sample is the source of the 23 T cell receptor beta chains below, sequenced in a study of T cell changes during pregnancy in multiple sclerosis. Using immunoSEQ multiplex PCR, the repertoire was profiled, and TCRdb retains in-frame clones only, with some absent. The sample lists just under 50,000 clones; approximately 94% were seen once. The sample in question was CD4+ T cells from peripheral blood mononuclear cells, obtained in the third trimester of pregnancy. The receptors come from a female donor with multiple sclerosis, enrolled in a pregnancy study.

This chain connects TRBV19 to TRBJ1-1, with D perhaps matching TRBD1 (6 bases). In germline, CDR1 is LNHDA, CDR2 SQIVND (reference sequence). The CDR3 totals 17 residues. V shed 3 bases and J shed 1 base, with 18 bases lying between them. The CDR3 spells CASSMLRHRDGNTEAFF. CDR3 DNA sequence: TGTGCCAGTAGTATGCTACGCCACAGGGATGGGAACACTGAAGCTTTCTTT.

The sample holds one count of this clone. The chain recombines TRBV9 with TRBJ2-4; 9 nucleotides agree with TRBD2. This CDR3 spans 17 amino acids. V lost 0 bases, J lost 1 base, and 5 bases stayed unmatched. The germline CDR1 and CDR2 sequences are SGDLS and YYNGEE. This chain's CDR3 is CASSVDSGGAAKNIQYF. In DNA, the CDR3 is TGTGCCAGCAGCGTAGATAGCGGGGGAGCCGCCAAAAACATTCAGTACTTC.

This chain connects TRBV7-9 to TRBJ1-2; D is perhaps TRBD1 (6 bases). Germline V gene data show CDR1 as SEHNR and CDR2 as FQNEAQ (reference sequence). V lost 3 bases and J lost 10, with 12 bases in between. CDR3 length equals 12 residues. DNA for the CDR3: TGTGCCAGCAGCTTGGGGGGGCTTGACTACACCTTC. Amino acids: CASSLGGLDYTF.

In the case of this clone: A junction boundary mismatches the germline segment, possibly from a read error. This sequence joins TRBV5-5 and TRBJ1-4, with 7 bases matching TRBD1. The germline V gene has CDR1 SGHKS and CDR2 YYEKEE (reference sequence). This CDR3 spans 12 amino acids. The CDR3, as DNA: TGTGCCAGCAGCTTGCGGCAGGGGGGCCCTTACTGG. Its translation is CASSLRQGGPYW.

This chain joins TRBV30 and TRBJ2-1, with D possibly TRBD2 on 7 matching bases. Germline loops: CDR1 GTSNPN, CDR2 SVGIG (reference sequence). The CDR3 length is 14 residues. V was shortened by 4 bases and J by 9 bases, with 19 bases between the two germline ends. The CDR3 DNA is TGTGCCTGGAACCTCAAGGGGGGGGCTGCTGAGCAGTTCTTC. Translated: CAWNLKGGAAEQFF.

The chain combines TRBV25-1 with TRBJ2-5, with 8 bases matching TRBD1. The CDR3 is 14 amino acids. V shed 6 bases and J 5 bases; nucleotides not matched to a gene: 8. In germline, CDR1 is MGHDK, CDR2 SYGVNS. CDR3: CASRYQGARETQYF. CDR3 DNA: TGTGCCAGCAGATATCAGGGGGCGAGGGAGACCCAGTACTTC.

The J gene is TRBJ2-5, the V gene TRBV19; tentative D call: TRBD1 (5 bases). In germline, CDR1 is LNHDA, CDR2 SQIVND (reference sequence). V was clipped by 6 bases and J by 4 bases, with 9 bases between them. CDR3 length equals 12 residues. CDR3 amino acids: CASRKRGETQYF. CDR3 coding DNA: TGTGCCAGTAGAAAAAGGGGAGAGACCCAGTACTTC.

CDR3 protein: CASSPRQGGSYNEQFF. The CDR3 DNA follows: TGTGCCAGCAGCCCCAGACAGGGAGGTTCCTACAATGAGCAGTTCTTC. The chain recombines TRBV5-4 with TRBJ2-1; TRBD1 might be the D (7 bases). The CDR3 totals 16 residues. The V end was cut by 4 bases, the J end by 1 base, with 15 bases between. Germline values: CDR1 SGHNT, CDR2 YYREEE (reference sequence).

In DNA, the CDR3 is TGTGCCTGGATGCCAGGGACAACCACTTTCTTT. Protein: CAWMPGTTTFF. This chain links TRBV30 with TRBJ1-1, with D perhaps matching TRBD1 (6 bases). The germline V and J ends were trimmed by 4 bases and 12 bases, with 15 bases remaining between them. The CDR3 runs to 11 residues. The germline CDR1 and CDR2 sequences are GTSNPN and SVGIG (reference sequence).

The gene calls are TRBV18 and TRBJ2-1; TRBD2 matches at 7 bases. From germline, CDR1 is KGHSH and CDR2 LQKENI. The V segment lost 4 bases and the J segment 12 bases; nucleotides outside the gene matches: 15. The CDR3 consists of 15 residues. Here the CDR3 reads CASSLRGLAAKVQFF. The CDR3 DNA is TGTGCCAGCTCACTCCGGGGTCTAGCGGCCAAAGTGCAGTTCTTC.

This clone occurred once. V usage is TRBV11-3 and J usage is TRBJ2-7; D possibly corresponds to TRBD1 (6 bases). V shed 5 bases and J shed 6 bases, with 11 bases lying between them. The CDR3 is made up of 12 amino acids. Germline CDR1 and CDR2: SGHNT and YENEEA. CDR3 in amino acids: CASSTEGVEQYF. The DNA of the CDR3 is TGTGCCAGCAGCACCGAGGGGGTCGAGCAGTACTTC.

The rearrangement links TRBV5-5 to TRBJ2-7; D gene uncertain. Germline CDR1 and CDR2: SGHKS and YYEKEE (reference sequence). The CDR3 extends over 12 amino acids. V was cut by 5 bases and J by 5 bases, with 11 bases left in between. CDR3 DNA sequence: TGTGCCAGCAGTACTATGGCTGACGAGCAGTACTTC. This encodes CASSTMADEQYF.

The chain recombines TRBV23-1 with TRBJ1-1, with TRBD1 identical over 8 bases. TRBV23-1 falls under the ORF class, with uncertain function. The CDR3 length is 16 residues. Trimming took 0 bases from V and 8 from J; bases not matched to a gene: 11. The CDR3 is CASSQSMNGRQGEAFF. CDR3 coding DNA: TGCGCCAGCAGTCAATCCATGAATGGGAGACAGGGGGAAGCTTTCTTT.

The genes are TRBV30 and TRBJ1-2; a possible D gene is TRBD1 (5 bases). The ends were cut back, 0 bases at V and 0 bases at J, with 11 bases in the middle. Germline V gives CDR1 GTSNPN, CDR2 SVGIG (reference sequence). This CDR3 comprises 15 residues. For the CDR3, the DNA is TGTGCCTGGAGTGTAGGGGCCACGGCTAACTATGGCTACACCTTC. Translating gives CAWSVGATANYGYTF.

This chain links TRBV10-3 with TRBJ2-5, with 10 nucleotides matching TRBD2. With 6 bases clipped from V and 1 base from J, the junction kept 5 bases outside the gene matches. The CDR3 runs to 15 residues. Germline V CDR1 and CDR2: ENHRY, SYGVKD. The DNA for the CDR3 is TGTGCCATCAGAGGAGCGGGGGGGTTCCAAGAGACCCAGTACTTC. This sequence encodes CAIRGAGGFQETQYF.

The chain employs TRBV7-2 and TRBJ2-3; D unresolved. Trimming stripped 5 bases from V and 8 bases from J, with 14 bases between. The CDR3 loop spans 13 amino acids. Germline CDR1 is SGHTA and CDR2 is FQGNSA. The CDR3 loop reads CASSPVQAFTQYF. In DNA form, the CDR3 reads TGTGCCAGCAGCCCCGTGCAGGCTTTTACGCAGTATTTT.

This clone was observed a single time. The chain couples TRBV19 to TRBJ2-1, with 7 bases aligning to TRBD2. The germline CDR1 and CDR2 sequences are LNHDA and SQIVND (reference sequence). After removal of 7 bases from V and 4 bases from J, the junction contained 7 bases not matched to a gene. The CDR3 is 14 residues long. CDR3 loop: CASTGRGVYNEQFF. Written as DNA, the CDR3 is TGTGCCAGTACCGGTCGGGGGGTTTACAATGAGCAGTTCTTC.

The V and J genes are TRBV11-2 and TRBJ2-1, with TRBD2 matching 7 bases. The CDR3 is 16 residues long. Germline CDR1 is SGHAT and CDR2 is FQNNGV. With 2 bases clipped from V and 5 bases from J, the junction kept 9 bases outside the gene matches. CDR3: CASSLIMGGMNNEQFF. The CDR3 nucleotides read TGTGCCAGCAGCTTAATAATGGGGGGGATGAACAATGAGCAGTTCTTC. Full variable domain (missing parts from reference TRBV11-2 and TRBJ2-1): EAGVAQSPRYKIIEKRQSVAFWCNPISGHATLYWYQQILGQGPKLLIQFQNNGVVDDSQLPKDRFSAERLKGVDSTLKIQPAKLEDSAVYLCASSLIMGGMNNEQFFGPGTRLTVL.

This clone was seen once. The chain joins TRBV7-2 to TRBJ1-2, with D hard to call. The CDR3 totals 15 residues. Trimming removed 9 bases from V and 1 base from J, with 18 bases in between. Germline V gene lookup returns CDR1 SGHTA and CDR2 FQGNSA. CDR3 DNA: TGTGCCAGTAGTACCGACCGCTACTATAACTATGGCTACACCTTC. Translated: CASSTDRYYNYGYTF.

The chain recombines TRBV5-6 with TRBJ2-1; the match to TRBD2 covers 11 bases. The germline gives CDR1 SGHDT, CDR2 YYEEEE. The CDR3 is 15 residues long. Unmatched junction bases numbered 5, after V lost 4 bases and J lost 5 bases. As DNA, the CDR3 is TGTGCCAGCAGCCTCCTAGCGGGGGGCGACAATGAGCAGTTCTTC. It is translated as CASSLLAGGDNEQFF.

About this clone itself: Compared with germline, one end of the junction differs, possibly owing to a read error. The V gene is TRBV18, the J gene TRBJ1-2; tentatively, D is TRBD1 (5 bases). The V gene's germline CDR1 is KGHSH and CDR2 LQKENI. This CDR3 has 14 amino acids. The DNA for the CDR3 is TGTGCCAGCTTACCATCGGACACCAACTATGGCTACACCTTC. Protein sequence: CASLPSDTNYGYTF.

The DNA of the CDR3 is TGTGCCACGAGACTAGCGGGGGGGCTCACAGATACGCAGTATTTT. As protein: CATRLAGGLTDTQYF. The chain couples TRBV19 to TRBJ2-3, with 14 bases aligning to TRBD2. Germline V gives CDR1 LNHDA, CDR2 SQIVND (reference sequence). This CDR3 has 15 residues. V trimming: 10 bases; J trimming: 2 bases; junction bases outside the gene matches: 5.

This chain joins TRBV4-1 and TRBJ1-5; no reliable D call. Germline V gene lookup returns CDR1 MGHRA and CDR2 YSYEKL. Trimming shortened V by 0 bases and J by 7 bases, and 13 bases separated the two germline ends. The CDR3 runs 15 residues. CDR3 in DNA: TGCGCCAGCAGCCAAGACCCCGCCGGCGGCCAGCCCCAGCATTTT. Translated: CASSQDPAGGQPQHF.